This T cell receptor beta chain was identified in a study of T-cell memory formation after mild COVID-19. Study as a whole: TCR clusters were mostly confined to one donor each.

The length of the CDR3 is 17 residues. V lost 1 base, J lost 1 base, and 18 bases lay in between. CDR1 is SGHRS and CDR2 is YFSETQ in the germline V gene. General study points: Clones that shrank (day 15 to 85) were balanced CD4/CD8, whereas later expanders leaned CD4+. Confirmation was lacking for SARS-CoV-2 specificity of second-wave clones that peaked on day 37.

The sample holds a few counts of this clonotype. Its antigen remains unknown. 5'RACE with constant-segment primers yielded barcoded, UMI-tagged TCR alpha and TCR beta cDNA libraries. TCRdb processed the 5' RACE reads anew with MiXCR; each CDR3 protein has one entry. The table lists about 190,000 distinct CDR3 sequences, about 20% of them singletons. The chain employs TRBV5-1 and TRBJ2-7, with unresolved D. Sequenced: PBMCs or a T cell subset sorted from them (not recorded which). The origin of this receptor is an adult woman who had mild COVID-19 (a few samples of this study predate the infection). Cell type and time point are not known. The CDR3 DNA reads as TGCGCCAGCAGCTTGCATTCTTCGGCACTCCCTTCCTACGAGCAGTACTTC. This sequence encodes CASSLHSSALPSYEQYF.